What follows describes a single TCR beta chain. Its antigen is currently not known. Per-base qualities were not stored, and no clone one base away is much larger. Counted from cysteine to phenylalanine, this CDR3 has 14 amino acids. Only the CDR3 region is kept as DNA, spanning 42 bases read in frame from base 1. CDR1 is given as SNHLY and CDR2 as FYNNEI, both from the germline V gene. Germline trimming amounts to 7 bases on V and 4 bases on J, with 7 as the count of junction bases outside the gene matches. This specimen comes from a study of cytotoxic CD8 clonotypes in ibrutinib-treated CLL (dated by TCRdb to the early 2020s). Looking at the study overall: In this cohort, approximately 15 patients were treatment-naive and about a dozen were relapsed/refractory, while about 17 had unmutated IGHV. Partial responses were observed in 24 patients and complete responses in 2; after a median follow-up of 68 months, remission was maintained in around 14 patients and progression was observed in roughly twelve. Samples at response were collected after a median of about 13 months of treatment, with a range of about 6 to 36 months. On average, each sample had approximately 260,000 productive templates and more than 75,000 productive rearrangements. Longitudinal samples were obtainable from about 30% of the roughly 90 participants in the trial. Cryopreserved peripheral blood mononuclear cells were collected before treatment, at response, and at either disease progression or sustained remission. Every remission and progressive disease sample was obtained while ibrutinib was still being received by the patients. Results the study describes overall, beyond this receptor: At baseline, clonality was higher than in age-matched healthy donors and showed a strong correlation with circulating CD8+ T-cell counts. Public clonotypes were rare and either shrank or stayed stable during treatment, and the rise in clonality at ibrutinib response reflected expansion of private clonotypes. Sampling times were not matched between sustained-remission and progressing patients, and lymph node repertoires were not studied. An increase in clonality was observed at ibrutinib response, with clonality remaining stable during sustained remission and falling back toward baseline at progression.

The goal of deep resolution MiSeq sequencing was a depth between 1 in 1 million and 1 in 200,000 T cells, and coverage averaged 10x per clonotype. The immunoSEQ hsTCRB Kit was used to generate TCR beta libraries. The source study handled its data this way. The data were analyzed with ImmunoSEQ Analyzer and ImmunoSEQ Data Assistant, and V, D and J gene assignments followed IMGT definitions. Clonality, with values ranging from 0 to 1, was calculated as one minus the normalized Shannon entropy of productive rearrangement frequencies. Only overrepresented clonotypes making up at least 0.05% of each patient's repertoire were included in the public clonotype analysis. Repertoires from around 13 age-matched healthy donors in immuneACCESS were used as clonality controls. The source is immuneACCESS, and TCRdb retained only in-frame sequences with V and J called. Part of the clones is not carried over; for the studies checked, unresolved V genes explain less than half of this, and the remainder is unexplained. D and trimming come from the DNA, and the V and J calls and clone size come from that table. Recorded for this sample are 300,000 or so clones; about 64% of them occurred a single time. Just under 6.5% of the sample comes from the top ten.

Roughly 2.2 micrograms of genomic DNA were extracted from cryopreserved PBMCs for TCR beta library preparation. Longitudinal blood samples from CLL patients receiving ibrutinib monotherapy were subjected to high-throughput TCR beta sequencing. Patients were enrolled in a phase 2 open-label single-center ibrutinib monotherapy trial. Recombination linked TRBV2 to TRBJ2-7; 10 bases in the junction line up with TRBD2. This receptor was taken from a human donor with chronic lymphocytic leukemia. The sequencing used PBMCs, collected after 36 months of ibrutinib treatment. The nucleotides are TGTGCCAGCACCGAAAGCGGGGGGGCTTACGAGCAGTACTTC. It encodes CASTESGGAYEQYF.